These 14 T cell receptor beta chains share one sample of origin, sequenced in a study of blood T cell repertoires in COVID-19. Assay used: immunoSEQ multiplex PCR; TCRdb lists only in-frame clones, some missing. Among approximately 50,000 clones listed, around 80% were seen once. Sequencing was carried out using PBMCs or T cells enriched from blood (not recorded which). Source of these receptors: a woman aged 45-59 years with acute COVID-19.

The chain combines TRBV30 with TRBJ2-7, with D tentatively TRBD1 (5 bases). Germline-derived CDR1 and CDR2 are GTSNPN and SVGIG (reference sequence). V was shortened by 1 base and J by 2 bases, with 12 bases between the two germline ends. The CDR3 has 14 amino acids. CDR3 nucleotide sequence: TGTGCCTGGAGTGGGGCAGGGTACACCTACGAGCAGTACTTC. Encoded protein: CAWSGAGYTYEQYF.

The gene calls are TRBV19 and TRBJ2-5; 7 nucleotides align to TRBD2. J lost 5 bases, V lost 1 base, and 7 bases had no gene match. There are 15 residues in the CDR3. Germline CDR1 reads LNHDA; CDR2 reads SQIVND (reference sequence). The CDR3: CASSIARGSSETQYF. In DNA, the CDR3 is TGTGCCAGTAGTATAGCGCGGGGGAGCAGCGAGACCCAGTACTTC. The whole variable domain, remainder taken from reference TRBV19 and TRBJ2-5, is DGGITQSPKYLFRKEGQNVTLSCEQNLNHDAMYWYRQDPGQGLRLIYYSQIVNDFQKGDIAEGYSVSREKKESFPLTVTSAQKNPTAFYLCASSIARGSSETQYFGPGTRLLVL.

The rearrangement uses TRBV7-9 and TRBJ1-2; D may be TRBD1 (6 bases). Trimming left V 5 bases short and J 7 bases short, with 14 bases between. The CDR3 is 13 amino acids. Germline CDR1 reads SEHNR; CDR2 reads FQNEAQ (reference sequence). CDR3 sequence (DNA): TGTGCCAGCAGCCGGGACATTTGGGGTGGCTACACCTTC. Translating it yields CASSRDIWGGYTF.

J is TRBJ1-5 and V is TRBV28, with 8 bases fitting TRBD1. This CDR3 contains 14 residues. V lost 1 base and J lost 6; bases outside the gene matches: 2. Germline-derived CDR1 and CDR2 are MDHEN and SYDVKM. CDR3 nucleotide sequence: TGTGCCAGCAGTTTATTGACAGGGGCTCAGCCCCAGCATTTT. Its translation is CASSLLTGAQPQHF.

The chain uses TRBV7-2 and TRBJ2-1; 7 nucleotides agree with TRBD1. This CDR3 contains 15 residues. V lost 6 bases to trimming and J lost 3 bases; unmatched junction nucleotides: 8. Germline V gives CDR1 SGHTA, CDR2 FQGNSA. The CDR3 nucleotides read TGTGCCAGCAGGACTGCCGGGACAGTCTACAATGAGCAGTTCTTC. Translating it yields CASRTAGTVYNEQFF.

The rearrangement uses TRBV5-1 and TRBJ2-1; TRBD2 aligns across 9 bases. The CDR3 extends over 15 amino acids. Germline V CDR1 and CDR2: SGHRS, YFSETQ. The V segment lost 0 bases and the J segment 9 bases; nucleotides outside the gene matches: 7. For the CDR3, the DNA is TGCGCCAGCAGCTTGGGTGGCGGGGGGGCGATTGAGCAGTTCTTC. This translates into CASSLGGGGAIEQFF.

V is TRBV14 and J is TRBJ2-7; 9 bases agree with TRBD2. V lost 1 base, J lost 0 bases, and 10 bases stayed unmatched. This CDR3 region has 18 residues. CDR1 and CDR2 from the germline V gene are SGHDN and FVKESK. CDR3 DNA sequence: TGTGCCAGCAGCCAAGGGCTAGCGGGGTCCTTTAGCTCCTACGAGCAGTACTTC. Residues: CASSQGLAGSFSSYEQYF. The whole variable domain, filled in from reference TRBV14 and TRBJ2-7, reads EAGVTQFPSHSVIEKGQTVTLRCDPISGHDNLYWYRRVMGKEIKFLLHFVKESKQDESGMPNNRFLAERTGGTYSTLKVQPAELEDSGVYFCASSQGLAGSFSSYEQYFGPGTRLTVT.

For this clone: At one end the junction does not follow the germline gene, possibly because of a read error. The V call is TRBV7-7, the J call TRBJ2-1; 8 nucleotides match TRBD1. In germline, CDR1 is SSHAT, CDR2 FNYEAQ (reference sequence). CDR3 size: 15 residues. CDR3 sequence reads: CASSAAGGAGNEQFF. The CDR3 DNA sequence: TGTGCTAGCAGCGCTGCAGGGGGCGCAGGGAATGAGCAGTTCTTC. The full variable domain, in which reference TRBV7-7 and TRBJ2-1 provide the parts outside the CDR3, is GAGVSQSPRYKVTKRGQDVTLRCDPISSHATLYWYQQALGQGPEFLTYFNYEAQPDKSGLPSDRFSAERPEGSISTLTIQRTEQRDSAMYRCASSAAGGAGNEQFFGPGTRLTVL.

The rearrangement joins TRBV7-6 to TRBJ2-7, with 9 bases aligning to TRBD2. Germline assignment: CDR1 SGHVS and CDR2 FNYEAQ. The CDR3 is 16 residues long. The junction had 8 bases not matched to a gene; V was cut back by 5 bases and J by 0 bases. The CDR3: CASSPGLAPISYEQYF. CDR3 sequence (DNA): TGTGCCAGCAGCCCGGGACTAGCCCCAATCTCCTACGAGCAGTACTTC.

The chain joins TRBV2 to TRBJ1-4; TRBD1 agrees at 7 bases. This CDR3 is 12 amino acids long. Germline V lookup: CDR1 SNHLY, CDR2 FYNNEI. Trimming removed 10 bases from V and 5 bases from J; junction bases left unmatched: 4. The CDR3 sequence: CATKGANEKLFF. The CDR3 DNA follows: TGTGCCACAAAGGGGGCGAATGAAAAACTGTTTTTT.

The gene calls are TRBV5-1 and TRBJ1-4, with D perhaps matching TRBD1 (6 bases). The germline gives CDR1 SGHRS, CDR2 YFSETQ. CDR3 length: 15 residues. The germline V and J ends were trimmed by 2 bases and 5 bases, with 13 bases remaining between them. The CDR3 is CASSLQGLGNEKLFF. The CDR3 DNA reads as TGCGCCAGCAGCTTACAGGGACTAGGGAATGAAAAACTGTTTTTT.

This clone was seen a few times. The gene calls are TRBV7-2 and TRBJ1-5; TRBD1 agrees at 8 bases. The CDR3 consists of 14 residues. V lost 5 bases and J lost 7; bases outside the gene matches: 7. Germline V lookup: CDR1 SGHTA, CDR2 FQGNSA. The CDR3 DNA reads as TGTGCCAGCAGCCTTGGACAGGGTAGCCAGCCCCAGCATTTT. It codes for CASSLGQGSQPQHF.

This chain links TRBV7-6 with TRBJ1-4; 7 bases map to TRBD1. Trimming cost V 2 bases and J 5 bases; bases outside gene matches: 5. The CDR3 runs to 15 residues. Germline V gene lookup returns CDR1 SGHVS and CDR2 FNYEAQ. CDR3 in amino acids: CASSLQDRVNEKLFF. DNA for the CDR3: TGTGCCAGCAGCTTACAAGACAGGGTCAATGAAAAACTGTTTTTT.

This clone showed up just a few times. The chain is built from TRBV7-3 and TRBJ2-7, with no clear D. The germline V gene has CDR1 SGHTA and CDR2 FQGTGA. The CDR3 sequence is 15 residues long. V was pared by 5 bases and J by 0 bases, with 14 bases between. The CDR3 here is CASSTTRHSSYEQYF. The CDR3, as DNA: TGTGCCAGCAGCACGACGCGACACAGCTCCTACGAGCAGTACTTC.